These T cell receptor beta chains were read from a single sample in a study of blood T cell repertoires in COVID-19. Measured with immunoSEQ multiplex PCR; TCRdb has only the in-frame clones, and not every one. Of roughly 670,000 clones in the sample, 90% were seen once. What was sequenced was peripheral blood. Receptors were obtained from a young woman with acute or convalescent COVID-19. CDR3s include the opening cysteine and the closing phenylalanine or tryptophan. D genes are given only for firm matches. Expanded clones get a size class; other rows say once, few or many, or leave the size out.

j_call d_call v_call clone_size cdr3_nt cdr3_aa
TRBJ2-3 NA TRBV27 NA TGTGCCAGCAGTTTAATAGGGGCGGTAGATACGCAGTATTTT CASSLIGAVDTQYF
TRBJ1-2 NA TRBV27 NA TGTGCCAGCAGAATAATCAGGGGTGCAGCAGGATATGGCTACACCTTC CASRIIRGAAGYGYTF
TRBJ1-1 TRBD1 TRBV6-5 NA TGTGCCAGCAGCCAAGACAGGGGGCCAACTGAAGCTTTCTTT CASSQDRGPTEAFF
TRBJ1-1 NA TRBV7-6 NA TGTGCCAGCAGCTCAGGACCTGCGGGTCAGAACACTGAAGCTTTCTTT CASSSGPAGQNTEAFF
TRBJ1-1 TRBD1 TRBV30 NA TGTGCCTGGAGTGTACCCGGGACAGGGCTCTTGAACACTGAAGCTTTCTTT CAWSVPGTGLLNTEAFF
TRBJ1-6 NA TRBV21-1 NA TGTGCCAGCAGCAACTTGGGGACAGGGAATTCACCCCTCCACTTT CASSNLGTGNSPLHF
TRBJ2-7 NA TRBV5-6 NA TGTGCCAGCAGACTACGCGCAACAGGGACGAACTACGAGCAGTACTTC CASRLRATGTNYEQYF
TRBJ1-2 TRBD1 TRBV11-2 NA TGTGCCAGCAGCTTGGGGACAGGGGTTTACTATGGCTACACCTTC CASSLGTGVYYGYTF
TRBJ1-2 NA TRBV29-1 NA TGCAGCGTGGGATCACAGGCTGGCTACACCTTC CSVGSQAGYTF
TRBJ2-7 NA TRBV30 NA TGTGCCTGGAGTGTGGGGGGGGCGGATGAGCAGTACTTC CAWSVGGADEQYF
TRBJ1-2 NA TRBV13 NA TGTGCCAGCAGCGAGGTAAACTATGGCTACACCTTC CASSEVNYGYTF
TRBJ2-5 TRBD2 TRBV19 NA TGTGCCAGTAGTGAGGGACTAGCGGGGACCCAAGAGACCCAGTACTTC CASSEGLAGTQETQYF
TRBJ1-1 TRBD1 TRBV11-2 NA TGTGCCAGCAGCTTAATAACAGGGGATTGGACTGAAGCTTTCTTT CASSLITGDWTEAFF
TRBJ1-6 NA TRBV7-9 NA TGTGCCAGCAGCTTATCCGGGAGTTCACCCCTCCACTTT CASSLSGSSPLHF
TRBJ1-2 TRBD1 TRBV5-1 NA TGCGCCAGCAGAAGGGGGACAGACAACCCCTATGGCTACACCTTC CASRRGTDNPYGYTF
TRBJ1-2 NA TRBV3-1/TRBV3-2 once TGTGCCAGCAGCCAACAGACCCAGGGTGCTGGCTACACCTTC CASSQQTQGAGYTF
TRBJ2-2 TRBD1 TRBV30 NA TGTGCCTGGCGACAGGGGACTAACACCGGGGAGCTGTTTTTT CAWRQGTNTGELFF
TRBJ2-1 TRBD1 TRBV3-1/TRBV3-2 NA TGTGCCAGCAGTACGACAGGGGGCGAATATGAGCAGTTCTTC CASSTTGGEYEQFF
TRBJ2-7 NA TRBV12-3/TRBV12-4 NA TGTGCCAGCAGTTTCAGCGCCCGGGAGCAGTACTTC CASSFSAREQYF
TRBJ1-2 NA TRBV10-1 once TGCGCCAGCAGGGACAGCCCTCGTGGCTACACCTTC CASRDSPRGYTF
TRBJ1-4 NA TRBV9 NA TGTGCCAGCAGCGTATCGGGAGGGACTAATGAAAAACTGTTTTTT CASSVSGGTNEKLFF
TRBJ1-2 NA TRBV12-5 NA TGTGCTAGTGGTTTGTATCCGCCGTCCAGGGCCGGCTACACCTTC CASGLYPPSRAGYTF
TRBJ1-1 NA TRBV12-3/TRBV12-4 NA TGTGCCAGCAGTTCCCGGGTCAACACTGAAGCTTTCTTT CASSSRVNTEAFF
TRBJ1-4 TRBD1 TRBV30 NA TGTGCCTACCACATCAAGACAGGGGGTCTGGAAAAACTGTTTTTT CAYHIKTGGLEKLFF
TRBJ1-1 NA TRBV12-3/TRBV12-4 once TGTGCCAGCAGACCCTTACAGGGAATTGAAGCTTTCTTT CASRPLQGIEAFF
TRBJ1-2 NA TRBV2 NA TGTGCCAGCAGTGAAAAGGGAGGGGGCTATGGCTACACCTTC CASSEKGGGYGYTF
TRBJ1-2 TRBD1 TRBV25-1 NA TGTGCCAGCAGTATAGGCAGGGGGGAGAATGGCTACACCTTC CASSIGRGENGYTF
TRBJ2-7 TRBD2 TRBV7-8 NA TGTGCCAGCAGCTTAGCGGGACTAGCGGTAGGAGGGGAGCAGTACTTC CASSLAGLAVGGEQYF
TRBJ1-6 NA TRBV13 NA TGTGCCAGCAGCTTTGGGGCCAATAATTCACCCCTCCACTTT CASSFGANNSPLHF
TRBJ1-1 NA TRBV2 NA TGTGCCAGCAGTGGGGGCCTAGACTACACTGAAGCTTTCTTT CASSGGLDYTEAFF
TRBJ1-2 NA TRBV5-5 NA TGTGCCAGCAGCTTGGCCTTTTCAGGGTCTGGCTACACCTTC CASSLAFSGSGYTF
TRBJ2-2 NA TRBV11-2 NA TGTGCCAGCAGCTTAATAGCCCGAACCGGGGAGCTGTTTTTT CASSLIARTGELFF
TRBJ2-3 NA TRBV6-2/TRBV6-3 NA TGTGCCAGCAGTCGCCGGGTGGAGAGAGCTGTGCAGTATTTT CASSRRVERAVQYF
TRBJ2-7 TRBD1 TRBV28 NA TGTGCCAGCAGCCCATCGGACAGGGGGCGCACCGAGCAGTACTTC CASSPSDRGRTEQYF